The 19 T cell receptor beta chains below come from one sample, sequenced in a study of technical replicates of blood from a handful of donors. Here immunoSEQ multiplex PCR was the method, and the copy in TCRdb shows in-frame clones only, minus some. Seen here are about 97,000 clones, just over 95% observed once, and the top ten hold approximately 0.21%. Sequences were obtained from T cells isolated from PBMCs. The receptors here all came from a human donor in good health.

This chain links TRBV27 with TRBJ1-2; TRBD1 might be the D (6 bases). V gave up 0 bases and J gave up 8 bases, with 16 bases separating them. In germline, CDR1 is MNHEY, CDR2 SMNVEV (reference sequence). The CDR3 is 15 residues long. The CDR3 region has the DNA TGTGCCAGCAGTTTATCTTTGGGGACACCCGTAGGCTACACCTTC. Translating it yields CASSLSLGTPVGYTF.

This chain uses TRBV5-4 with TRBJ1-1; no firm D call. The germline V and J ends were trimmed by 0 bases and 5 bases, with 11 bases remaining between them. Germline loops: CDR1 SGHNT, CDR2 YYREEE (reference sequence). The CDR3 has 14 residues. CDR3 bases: TGTGCCAGCAGCTTGGGCAGTTCGGGAACTGAAGCTTTCTTT. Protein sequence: CASSLGSSGTEAFF.

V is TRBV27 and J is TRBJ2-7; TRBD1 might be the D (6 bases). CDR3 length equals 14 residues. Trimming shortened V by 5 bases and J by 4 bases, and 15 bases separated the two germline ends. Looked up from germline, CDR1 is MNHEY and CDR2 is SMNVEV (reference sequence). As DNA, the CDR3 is TGTGCCAGCAGTCGGACAGACCAATTTTACGAGCAGTACTTC. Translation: CASSRTDQFYEQYF.

The CDR3 coding sequence is TGCGCCAGCAGCCTAGGCGGGTCAAATCAGCCCCAGCATTTT. It yields the protein CASSLGGSNQPQHF. This chain connects TRBV4-1 to TRBJ1-5, with D hard to call. The germline gives CDR1 MGHRA, CDR2 YSYEKL. The CDR3 consists of 14 residues. V gave up 4 bases and J gave up 4 bases, with 11 bases separating them.

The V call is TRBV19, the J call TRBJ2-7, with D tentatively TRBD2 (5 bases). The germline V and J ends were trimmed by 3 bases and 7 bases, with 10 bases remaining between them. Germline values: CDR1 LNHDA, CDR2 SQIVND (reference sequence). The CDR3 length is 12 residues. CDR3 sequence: CASSMEVGEQYF. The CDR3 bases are TGTGCCAGTAGTATGGAGGTAGGGGAGCAGTACTTC.

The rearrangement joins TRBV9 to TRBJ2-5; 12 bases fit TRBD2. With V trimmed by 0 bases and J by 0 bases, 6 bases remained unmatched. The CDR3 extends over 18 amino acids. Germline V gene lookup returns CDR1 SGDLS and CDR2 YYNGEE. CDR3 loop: CASSVASGGGWYQETQYF. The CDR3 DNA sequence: TGTGCCAGCAGCGTAGCTAGCGGGGGGGGATGGTACCAAGAGACCCAGTACTTC.

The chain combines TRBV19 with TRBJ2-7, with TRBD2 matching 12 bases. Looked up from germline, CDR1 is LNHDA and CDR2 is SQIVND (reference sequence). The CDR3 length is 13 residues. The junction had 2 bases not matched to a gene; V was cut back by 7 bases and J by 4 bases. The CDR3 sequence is CASTGTSGYEQYF. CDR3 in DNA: TGTGCCAGTACCGGGACTAGCGGGTACGAGCAGTACTTC.

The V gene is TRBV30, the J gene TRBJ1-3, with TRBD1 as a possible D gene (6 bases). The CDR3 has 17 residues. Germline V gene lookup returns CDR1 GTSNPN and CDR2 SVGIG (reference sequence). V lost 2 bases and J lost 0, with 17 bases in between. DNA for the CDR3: TGTGCCTGGAGTAAGGGGGTTGGGAGAGACTCTGGAAACACCATATATTTT. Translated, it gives CAWSKGVGRDSGNTIYF.

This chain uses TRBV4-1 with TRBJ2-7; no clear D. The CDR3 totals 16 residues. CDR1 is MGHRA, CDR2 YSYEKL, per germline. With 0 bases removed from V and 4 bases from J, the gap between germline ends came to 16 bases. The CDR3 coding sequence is TGCGCCAGCAGCCAAGATCCGAGGATCTCCCATTACGAGCAGTACTTC. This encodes CASSQDPRISHYEQYF.

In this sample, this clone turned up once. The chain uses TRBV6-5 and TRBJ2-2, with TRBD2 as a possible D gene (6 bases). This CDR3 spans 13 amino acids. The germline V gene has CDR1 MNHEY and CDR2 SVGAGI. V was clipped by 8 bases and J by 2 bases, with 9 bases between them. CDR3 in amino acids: CASGRENTGELFF. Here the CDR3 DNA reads TGTGCCAGCGGGCGGGAAAACACCGGGGAGCTGTTTTTT.

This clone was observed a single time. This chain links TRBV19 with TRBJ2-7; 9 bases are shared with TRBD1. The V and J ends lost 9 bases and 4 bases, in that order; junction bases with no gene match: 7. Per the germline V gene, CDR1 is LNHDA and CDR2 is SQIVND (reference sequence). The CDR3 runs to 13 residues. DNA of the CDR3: TGTGCCAGCGGACAGGGGTGGGAGTACGAGCAGTACTTC. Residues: CASGQGWEYEQYF.

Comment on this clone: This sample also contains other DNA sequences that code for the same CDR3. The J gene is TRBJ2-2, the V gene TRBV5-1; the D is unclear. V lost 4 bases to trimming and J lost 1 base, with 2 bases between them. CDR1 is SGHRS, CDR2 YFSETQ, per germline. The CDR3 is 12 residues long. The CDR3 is CASSLNTGELFF. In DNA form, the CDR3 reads TGCGCCAGCAGCCTGAACACCGGGGAGCTGTTTTTT.

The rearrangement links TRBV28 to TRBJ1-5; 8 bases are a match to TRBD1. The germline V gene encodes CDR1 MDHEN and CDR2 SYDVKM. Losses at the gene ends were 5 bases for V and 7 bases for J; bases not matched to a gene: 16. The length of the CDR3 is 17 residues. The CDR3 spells CASSPRTGLIENQPQHF. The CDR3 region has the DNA TGTGCCAGCAGTCCGCGGACAGGGTTGATAGAAAACCAGCCCCAGCATTTT.

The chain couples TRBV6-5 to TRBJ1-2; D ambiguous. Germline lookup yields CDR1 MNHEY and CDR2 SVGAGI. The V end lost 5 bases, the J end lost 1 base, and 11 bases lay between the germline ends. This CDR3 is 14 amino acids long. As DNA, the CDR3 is TGTGCCAGCAGTGAACGAGGAATTAACTATGGCTACACCTTC. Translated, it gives CASSERGINYGYTF.

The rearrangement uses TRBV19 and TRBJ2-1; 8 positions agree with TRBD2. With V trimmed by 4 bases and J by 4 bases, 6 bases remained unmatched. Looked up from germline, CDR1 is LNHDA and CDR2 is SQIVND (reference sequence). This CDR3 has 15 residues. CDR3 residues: CASSTLAGNYNEQFF. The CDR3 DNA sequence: TGTGCCAGTAGTACCCTAGCGGGCAATTACAATGAGCAGTTCTTC.

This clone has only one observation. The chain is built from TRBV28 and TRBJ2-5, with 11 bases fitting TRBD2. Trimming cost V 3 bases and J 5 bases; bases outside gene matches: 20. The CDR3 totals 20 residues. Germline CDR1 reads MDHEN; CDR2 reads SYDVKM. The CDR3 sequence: CASSFSYQTLLAGDLETQYF. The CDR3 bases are TGTGCCAGCAGTTTCAGTTACCAAACTTTACTAGCGGGAGATCTGGAGACCCAGTACTTC.

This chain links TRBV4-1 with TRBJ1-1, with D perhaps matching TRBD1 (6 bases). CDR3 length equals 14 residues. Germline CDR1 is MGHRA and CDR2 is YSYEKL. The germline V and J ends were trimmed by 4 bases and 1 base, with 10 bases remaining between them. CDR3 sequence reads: CASSRGQTNTEAFF. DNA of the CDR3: TGCGCCAGCAGCCGGGGACAAACGAACACTGAAGCTTTCTTT.

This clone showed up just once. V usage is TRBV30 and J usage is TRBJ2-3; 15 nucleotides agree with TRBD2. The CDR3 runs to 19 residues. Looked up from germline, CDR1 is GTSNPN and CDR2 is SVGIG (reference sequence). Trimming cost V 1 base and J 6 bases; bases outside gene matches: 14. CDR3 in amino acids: CAWSAYLGTSGGRSDTQYF. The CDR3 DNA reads TGTGCCTGGAGTGCGTATCTAGGGACTAGCGGGGGGCGATCGGATACGCAGTATTTT.

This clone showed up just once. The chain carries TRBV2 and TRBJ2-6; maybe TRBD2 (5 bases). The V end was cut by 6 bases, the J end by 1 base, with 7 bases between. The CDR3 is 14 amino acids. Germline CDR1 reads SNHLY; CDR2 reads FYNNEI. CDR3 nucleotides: TGTGCCAGCAGGCGGGCGTCTGGGGCCAACGTCCTGACTTTC. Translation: CASRRASGANVLTF.